The rows below give T cell receptor beta chains drawn from one sample of a study of cytomegalovirus exposure and HLA in healthy donors. The repertoire was sequenced with immunoSEQ multiplex PCR; TCRdb's copy has only in-frame clones and lacks some. The data hold approximately 160,000 clones, with less than 90% observed a single time. The sequencing sample was made of PBMCs. The receptors here all came from a woman in her fifties or sixties in good health and CMV-seropositive. CDR3s include the opening cysteine and the closing phenylalanine or tryptophan. The order of the fields is CDR3 DNA, CDR3 protein, clone size, J gene, V gene, D gene. A D gene is named only where the DNA matches it firmly. The size of a clone is reported for some rows only, either as once, few or many, or as a class for expanded clones.

TGTGCCAGCAGCTTGCCAACACTAGCGGCCAGCTCCTACAATGAGCAGTTCTTC	CASSLPTLAASSYNEQFF	NA	TRBJ2-1	TRBV7-9	TRBD2
TGTGCCAGCAGGTTGGCCGCAGGGGGACCCTACGAGCAGTACTTC	CASRLAAGGPYEQYF	NA	TRBJ2-7	TRBV7-8	TRBD1
TGTGCCAGTAGTACCCGACAGGGCATAGTGTACGAGCAGTACTTC	CASSTRQGIVYEQYF	NA	TRBJ2-7	TRBV19	TRBD1
TGTGCCAGCAGCTTAGAGACCGCAGGGGGTTGGCAGCCCCAGCATTTT	CASSLETAGGWQPQHF	NA	TRBJ1-5	TRBV7-2	TRBD1
TGTGCCAGCAGCAAAGCGCTGAGGGACAGGGGGCGGGGAAACTACTACGAGCAGTACTTC	CASSKALRDRGRGNYYEQYF	NA	TRBJ2-7	TRBV21-1	NA
TGTGCCAGCAGCGTCGCGGGAGCCTACAATGAGCAGTTCTTC	CASSVAGAYNEQFF	once	TRBJ2-1	TRBV28	TRBD2
TGTGCCAGCAGCTTGGGAGGGCGGGGGCAAGAGACCCAGTACTTC	CASSLGGRGQETQYF	NA	TRBJ2-5	TRBV7-2	TRBD2
TGTGCCAGCTCACCTACCGTGGGGACAGGGGACTACGAGCAGTACTTC	CASSPTVGTGDYEQYF	NA	TRBJ2-7	TRBV18	TRBD1
TGTGCCAGCAGTGAAGGGACTAGCGGGAGAAGGGGGCACAATGAGCAGTTCTTC	CASSEGTSGRRGHNEQFF	NA	TRBJ2-1	TRBV28	TRBD2
TGTGCCAGTTCGACCCCAGGGACTGGGCGTAAGAACACTGAAGCTTTCTTT	CASSTPGTGRKNTEAFF	NA	TRBJ1-1	TRBV19	NA
TGTGCCAGCTCACGCGGGACAGGGGGAGCAGATACGCAGTATTTT	CASSRGTGGADTQYF	NA	TRBJ2-3	TRBV18	TRBD1
TGTGCCAGTAGTACCGGGACAGCTCTCTATGGCTACACCTTC	CASSTGTALYGYTF	NA	TRBJ1-2	TRBV19	TRBD1
TGCGCCAGCAGCTCGGGAGGTACTGAAGCTTTCTTT	CASSSGGTEAFF	NA	TRBJ1-1	TRBV5-1	NA
TGTGCTAGTGGTTTGGTGAGAGGAGAAGCTTGCCGAAACACCATATATTTT	CASGLVRGEACRNTIYF	once	TRBJ1-3	TRBV12-5	NA
TGCGCCAGCAGCTTGGGCGACAGGGTCCTCGGGGGTAACACCATATATTTT	CASSLGDRVLGGNTIYF	once	TRBJ1-3	TRBV5-1	TRBD1
TGTGCCACCAGCAGAGGGGGGACAGGAACGAACACCGGGGAGCTGTTTTTT	CATSRGGTGTNTGELFF	NA	TRBJ2-2	TRBV15	TRBD1
TGTGCCTGGAGCTATATGCAAGAGACCCAGTACTTC	CAWSYMQETQYF	NA	TRBJ2-5	TRBV30	NA
TGCGCCAGCAGCCAAGATCATTCGGGGGGTCCCAACACTGAAGCTTTCTTT	CASSQDHSGGPNTEAFF	NA	TRBJ1-1	TRBV4-1	NA
TGTGCCAGCAGCTCGTGGACAGGACCTAGCACAGATACGCAGTATTTT	CASSSWTGPSTDTQYF	NA	TRBJ2-3	TRBV7-2	TRBD1
TGTGCCAGTAGTCCGCGGACGGGGGGAGGGACTGAAGCTTTCTTT	CASSPRTGGGTEAFF	few	TRBJ1-1	TRBV19	NA
TGTGCCAGCAGACCCGAGGGAGGTAATTCACCCCTCCACTTT	CASRPEGGNSPLHF	NA	TRBJ1-6	TRBV27	NA
TGTGCCAGCAGCTTAGAGAGGGATCAGCCCCAGCATTTT	CASSLERDQPQHF	NA	TRBJ1-5	TRBV7-8	NA
TGCAGCGTTGAAAGACAGGCGAACACCGGGGAGCTGTTTTTT	CSVERQANTGELFF	few	TRBJ2-2	TRBV29-1	NA
TGTGCCAGCAGTGCCTTCTATGGCTACACCTTC	CASSAFYGYTF	NA	TRBJ1-2	TRBV25-1	NA
TGTGCCAGAAGACGGAGGGAGGCTTCTAACTATGGCTACACCTTC	CARRRREASNYGYTF	NA	TRBJ1-2	TRBV6-4	NA
TGTGCCAGCAGTGAAAGGGGTGGCATGTGGAGCTCCTACGAGCAGTACTTC	CASSERGGMWSSYEQYF	NA	TRBJ2-7	TRBV6-1	NA
TGTGCCTGGGACAGGGGTAATTCACCCCTCCACTTT	CAWDRGNSPLHF	NA	TRBJ1-6	TRBV30	TRBD1
TGTGCCAGCAGCTTATCCCGCCGACAAGGCATCTACGAGCAGTACTTC	CASSLSRRQGIYEQYF	NA	TRBJ2-7	TRBV11-1	NA
TGTGCCAGCAGCTTAGCAATAAGCGGCCCGACGAACACTGAAGCTTTCTTT	CASSLAISGPTNTEAFF	NA	TRBJ1-1	TRBV7-9	NA
TGCAGCGTCTGGACTAGCGGGACCTACGAGCAGTACTTC	CSVWTSGTYEQYF	NA	TRBJ2-7	TRBV29-1	TRBD2
TGTGCCTCGACCCCCCAGGGAATTGAAGCTTTCTTT	CASTPQGIEAFF	NA	TRBJ1-1	TRBV30	NA
TGTGCCAGCAGCCAAGATGATCGGCGCGGGGGGACCGGGAGAAATCAGCCCCAGCATTTT	CASSQDDRRGGTGRNQPQHF	NA	TRBJ1-5	TRBV4-2	NA
TGTGCCAGTAGTATCTCTAGCGGGGCCCACAATGAGCAGTTCTTC	CASSISSGAHNEQFF	once	TRBJ2-1	TRBV19	TRBD2
TGTGCCAGCGGGGACAGGGTGACAGATACGCAGTATTTT	CASGDRVTDTQYF	NA	TRBJ2-3	TRBV25-1	TRBD1
TGTGCCAGCAGCTTGAAGACAGACAATCAGCCCCAGCATTTT	CASSLKTDNQPQHF	NA	TRBJ1-5	TRBV5-5	NA
TGTGCCAGCAGCTTAAGGAACGGGGGAGGTGGCTACACCTTC	CASSLRNGGGGYTF	few	TRBJ1-2	TRBV7-9	NA
TGTGCCTGGAGTGCACGGGATCATTCACCCCTCCACTTT	CAWSARDHSPLHF	NA	TRBJ1-6	TRBV30	NA
TGCGCCAGCAGCCCACGGGGACTACATTATAGCACAGATACGCAGTATTTT	CASSPRGLHYSTDTQYF	NA	TRBJ2-3	TRBV4-3	TRBD2
TGTGCCACCAGCCCCACAGGGGCCCCCTACGAGCAGTACTTC	CATSPTGAPYEQYF	NA	TRBJ2-7	TRBV15	TRBD1
TGTGCCAGCAGCTCCACTAGCGGGACGGGCGAGCAGTACTTC	CASSSTSGTGEQYF	NA	TRBJ2-7	TRBV7-2	TRBD2
TGTGCCAGCAGCTTGGGTGGCGGAATCCAAGAGACCCAGTACTTC	CASSLGGGIQETQYF	NA	TRBJ2-5	TRBV11-2	NA
TGTGCCAGCAGCGTAGGATTGGAAGAGACAGGCGCTGGCTACACCTTC	CASSVGLEETGAGYTF	NA	TRBJ1-2	TRBV9	NA
TGTGCCAGCAGCTTAGTGGGTATCCGGGGGGGTTTAGATACGCAGTATTTT	CASSLVGIRGGLDTQYF	NA	TRBJ2-3	TRBV5-4	TRBD2
TGTGCCAGCCTAGACAGGGGGCGCGCGGATAGGCAGTTCTTC	CASLDRGRADRQFF	few	TRBJ2-1	TRBV7-3	TRBD1
TGTGCCAGCATGGAGATGGCTGGCTACACCTTC	CASMEMAGYTF	NA	TRBJ1-2	TRBV2	NA